A selection of T cell receptor beta chains follows, all from one sample in a study of blood T cell repertoires in COVID-19. Here immunoSEQ multiplex PCR was the method, and the copy in TCRdb shows in-frame clones only, minus some. The sample lists under 45,000 clones, about 90% occurring once. Sequenced sample: peripheral blood. Every receptor here comes from a man in his sixties with acute or convalescent COVID-19. CDR3s include the opening cysteine and the closing phenylalanine or tryptophan. The D gene is left open where the match is weak. Clone size, where shown, is once, few, many, or a class for clones that have expanded.

J | D | size | V | CDR3 | DNA
TRBJ2-7 | TRBD1 | NA | TRBV7-6 | CASSYRTGGEQYF | TGTGCCAGCAGCTACAGGACAGGGGGCGAGCAGTACTTC
TRBJ2-5 | NA | NA | TRBV18 | CASSPYSRGVETQYF | TGTGCCAGCTCACCGTATAGCCGGGGAGTAGAGACCCAGTACTTC
TRBJ1-5 | TRBD1 | NA | TRBV30 | CAWSYRRGQGDQPQHF | TGTGCCTGGAGTTACCGCCGGGGACAGGGAGATCAGCCCCAGCATTTT
TRBJ2-4 | NA | NA | TRBV18 | CASSTRENIQYF | TGTGCCAGCTCAACGAGAGAAAACATTCAGTACTTC
TRBJ1-3 | TRBD1 | once | TRBV11-2 | CASSFSEGTGSGNTIYF | TGTGCCAGCAGCTTTTCAGAGGGGACAGGGTCTGGAAACACCATATATTTT
TRBJ2-1 | TRBD2 | NA | TRBV7-6 | CASSSTLAGGPYNEQFF | TGTGCCAGCAGCTCAACATTAGCGGGGGGCCCCTACAATGAGCAGTTCTTC
TRBJ1-1 | NA | NA | TRBV5-6 | CASRVRNAGHTEAFF | TGTGCCAGCAGGGTACGAAATGCAGGGCACACTGAAGCTTTCTTT
TRBJ1-1 | TRBD1 | NA | TRBV13 | CASTVPPGQGSPEAFF | TGTGCCAGCACCGTACCCCCGGGACAGGGTTCTCCTGAAGCTTTCTTT
TRBJ2-7 | NA | NA | TRBV9 | CASSVQLLSYEQYF | TGTGCCAGCAGCGTGCAGCTACTATCCTACGAGCAGTACTTC
TRBJ2-7 | TRBD1 | NA | TRBV5-5 | CASLGTGSLEQYF | TGTGCCAGCCTAGGGACAGGGAGTCTCGAGCAGTACTTC
TRBJ2-1 | TRBD1 | NA | TRBV30 | CAWESQGAADEQFF | TGTGCCTGGGAGAGCCAGGGGGCGGCGGATGAGCAGTTCTTC
TRBJ2-2 | TRBD2 | NA | TRBV27 | CASSWTSANTGELFF | TGTGCCAGCAGTTGGACTAGCGCAAACACCGGGGAGCTGTTTTTT
TRBJ2-1 | NA | NA | TRBV6-2/TRBV6-3 | CASSYDKRASYNEQFF | TGTGCCAGCAGTTATGATAAGCGGGCCTCCTACAATGAGCAGTTCTTC
TRBJ2-7 | TRBD1 | NA | TRBV11-2 | CASSLGGPGGSYEQYF | TGTGCCAGCAGCTTAGGCGGGCCAGGGGGCTCCTACGAGCAGTACTTC
TRBJ2-5 | TRBD2 | NA | TRBV6-5 | CASSYSSAGGLETQYF | TGTGCCAGCAGTTACTCTTCTGCGGGGGGGCTGGAGACCCAGTACTTC
TRBJ1-4 | TRBD1 | NA | TRBV5-1 | CASSSRDRATNEKLFF | TGCGCCAGCAGCTCGAGGGACAGAGCAACTAATGAAAAACTGTTTTTT
TRBJ1-1 | TRBD1 | NA | TRBV9 | CASSAQGAEAFF | TGTGCCAGCAGCGCTCAGGGGGCTGAAGCTTTCTTT
TRBJ1-1 | TRBD1 | once | TRBV9 | CASSVDQGEYTEAFF | TGTGCCAGCAGCGTAGATCAGGGGGAGTACACTGAAGCTTTCTTT
TRBJ1-1 | NA | NA | TRBV12-3/TRBV12-4 | CATNKQGVTEAFF | TGTGCCACCAACAAGCAAGGGGTCACTGAAGCTTTCTTT
TRBJ1-2 | TRBD1 | NA | TRBV3-1/TRBV3-2 | CASSHQGAGYTF | TGTGCCAGCAGCCACCAGGGGGCTGGCTACACCTTC
TRBJ2-7 | TRBD1 | NA | TRBV4-3 | CASSQDWGQSYEQYF | TGCGCCAGCAGCCAAGATTGGGGACAGTCCTACGAGCAGTACTTC
TRBJ1-1 | NA | NA | TRBV6-5 | CASSSPTEAFF | TGTGCCAGCAGTTCTCCCACTGAAGCTTTCTTT
TRBJ1-2 | TRBD1 | once | TRBV3-1/TRBV3-2 | CASSQDPTAGQRFYGYTF | TGTGCCAGCAGCCAAGACCCCACCGCGGGACAGAGATTTTATGGCTACACCTTC
TRBJ2-5 | NA | NA | TRBV9 | CASSSRTGEETQYF | TGTGCCAGCAGCTCCCGGACTGGAGAAGAGACCCAGTACTTC
TRBJ2-2 | TRBD2 | NA | TRBV19 | CASSMVASGGELFF | TGTGCCAGTAGTATGGTGGCTAGCGGCGGGGAGCTGTTTTTT
TRBJ2-3 | TRBD2 | few | TRBV29-1 | CSALAGLTDTQYF | TGCAGCGCCCTAGCGGGGCTCACAGATACGCAGTATTTT
TRBJ2-3 | TRBD2 | NA | TRBV19 | CASSSRGGLATDTQYF | TGTGCCAGTAGTTCCCGTGGAGGACTAGCGACAGATACGCAGTATTTT
TRBJ2-3 | NA | few | TRBV7-2 | CASSSGVNTDTQYF | TGTGCCAGCAGCTCAGGGGTTAACACAGATACGCAGTATTTT
TRBJ2-5 | TRBD1 | NA | TRBV7-7 | CASSFPGGRETQYF | TGTGCCAGCAGTTTTCCAGGGGGCCGGGAGACCCAGTACTTC
TRBJ2-3 | TRBD2 | NA | TRBV7-3 | CASSLTSGGNTDTQYF | TGTGCCAGCAGCTTAACTAGCGGGGGAAACACAGATACGCAGTATTTT
TRBJ1-6 | NA | NA | TRBV6-6 | CASSYSELNSPLHF | TGTGCCAGCAGTTACTCGGAGTTGAATTCACCCCTCCACTTT
TRBJ2-5 | NA | NA | TRBV5-4 | CASSLTIQETQYF | TGTGCCAGCAGCTTAACAATCCAAGAGACCCAGTACTTC
TRBJ1-1 | TRBD1 | NA | TRBV7-2 | CASSLDAGQGVTEAFF | TGTGCCAGCAGCTTAGACGCGGGACAGGGGGTGACTGAAGCTTTCTTT
TRBJ1-3 | NA | few | TRBV5-4 | CASSLRSSGNTIYF | TGTGCCAGCAGCTTGAGGAGCTCTGGAAACACCATATATTTT
TRBJ2-1 | TRBD1 | NA | TRBV5-1 | CASSLLPGQYNEQFF | TGCGCCAGCAGCTTGCTTCCGGGACAGTACAATGAGCAGTTCTTC
TRBJ2-7 | NA | once | TRBV3-1/TRBV3-2 | CASSQGRGIGPKQYF | TGTGCCAGCAGCCAAGGAAGGGGTATCGGGCCCAAGCAGTACTTC
TRBJ2-1 | TRBD1 | NA | TRBV29-1 | CSVGQGALNEQFF | TGCAGCGTTGGACAGGGGGCGCTGAATGAGCAGTTCTTC
TRBJ1-1 | TRBD1 | NA | TRBV12-3/TRBV12-4 | CASSLNNRGAFF | TGTGCCAGCAGCCTTAACAACAGGGGAGCTTTCTTT
TRBJ2-1 | TRBD2 | NA | TRBV2 | CASSPGLAGGLVEFF | TGTGCCAGCAGTCCGGGACTAGCGGGGGGCCTCGTAGAGTTCTTC
TRBJ2-3 | TRBD2 | NA | TRBV30 | CAWSVGTGREDTQYF | TGTGCCTGGAGTGTCGGGACGGGGAGGGAAGATACGCAGTATTTT
TRBJ2-7 | NA | NA | TRBV6-1 | CASSYRTDHEQYF | TGTGCCAGCAGCTACAGGACAGATCACGAGCAGTACTTC
TRBJ2-1 | NA | NA | TRBV30 | CAWSDGGNEQFF | TGTGCCTGGAGTGACGGGGGTAATGAGCAGTTCTTC
TRBJ1-6 | TRBD1 | NA | TRBV6-5 | CASKQGAYNSPLHF | TGTGCCAGCAAGCAGGGGGCTTATAATTCACCCCTCCACTTT
TRBJ2-7 | NA | NA | TRBV7-8 | CASSLAAGDYEQYF | TGTGCCAGCAGCTTAGCCGCCGGGGATTACGAGCAGTACTTC
TRBJ1-5 | NA | NA | TRBV5-1 | CASSLVGGNQPQHF | TGCGCCAGCAGCTTGGTCGGAGGGAATCAGCCCCAGCATTTT
TRBJ1-5 | NA | NA | TRBV20-1 | CSASQDSNQPQHF | TGCAGTGCTAGTCAGGATAGCAATCAGCCCCAGCATTTT
TRBJ1-1 | NA | once | TRBV29-1 | CSVEDPWTLNTEAFF | TGCAGCGTTGAAGATCCGTGGACTTTGAACACTGAAGCTTTCTTT
TRBJ2-7 | NA | NA | TRBV6-2/TRBV6-3 | CASSPGLIHEQYF | TGTGCCAGCAGTCCGGGACTCATCCACGAGCAGTACTTC
TRBJ1-2 | NA | NA | TRBV24-1 | CATRTADNYGYTF | TGTGCCACCCGGACAGCGGATAACTATGGCTACACCTTC
TRBJ1-1 | NA | NA | TRBV12-5 | CASGLDSHTEAFF | TGTGCTAGTGGACTTGACAGTCACACTGAAGCTTTCTTT
TRBJ1-5 | TRBD1 | NA | TRBV19 | CASTLGQTNSNQPQHF | TGTGCCAGTACCTTGGGACAGACGAATAGCAATCAGCCCCAGCATTTT